This TCR beta chain was documented in a study of blood T cell repertoires in COVID-19 (TCRdb year 2020). As for the study more broadly: The collaborator samples originated in the United States, Italy and Spain and spanned the acute and convalescent phases of COVID-19. The material from the prospective study consisted of cDNA or gDNA derived from T cells, B-cell-depleted T cells, or PBMCs. Subjects who had been exposed to COVID-19, were actively infected with it, or had recovered from it provided the deeply sampled blood TCRbeta repertoires that made up the dataset. The repertoires were made available in a free public database intended to serve as a resource for research on the immune response to SARS-CoV-2. Samples came from the ongoing ImmuneRACE study (first 160 participants) plus 1,254 subjects from 6 global collaborators. A de-identified subject ID, COVID-19 status, age in years and sex were almost always included in the sample metadata. Where available, HLA class I and class II types were obtained from metadata supplied by the sample provider rather than from assay-based typing. Overall results and qualifications from the work: The quantity of clinical and demographic metadata differed by source and by participant and was supplied without curation.

Concerning this clone: No cognate antigen has been identified for it. No per-base quality is available; no much larger clone lies one base away.

TCRbeta CDR3 regions were amplified from genomic DNA using the immunoSEQ Assay, a bias-controlled multiplex PCR. In the source study's methods: The number of nucleated cells in each sample was estimated from the amplification of reference gene primers within the assay. To quantify the absolute abundance of each unique TCRbeta CDR3 rearrangement, sequence reads were collapsed and filtered. Productive Simpson clonality was computed per sample as the square root of Simpson's diversity index over productive rearrangements. Not all clones reach the TCRdb copy of this immuneACCESS table, which keeps in-frame sequences only. Checked studies attribute under half of the gap to unresolved V genes and leave the rest unexplained. D and trimming were read from the DNA, whereas the V and J calls and clone size are those reported in that table. The sample contains under 150,000 clones, roughly nine tenths of them found a single time. The ten largest clones add up to about 1.9% of the sample.

CDR1 and CDR2 (SGHRS, YFSETQ) derive from the germline V gene. The CDR3 holds 15 amino acids from the cysteine to the phenylalanine. Only CDR3 DNA remains: 45 bases, in frame from the first base. The V and J ends are trimmed by 0 bases and 2 bases, leaving 9 bases between them. Whole blood was collected in K2EDTA tubes by collaborating institutions according to the institutions' own protocols. For TCRbeta analysis, collaborators shipped samples as frozen whole blood, isolated PBMCs, or DNA extracted from either of those sample types. This TCR came from a human donor with active COVID-19. The donor label of this sample is uncertain. The sample comprised peripheral blood. This chain joins TRBV5-1 to TRBJ1-3; TRBD1 might be the D gene, on 5 matching bases. The nucleotide sequence is TGCGCCAGCAGCTTGGTCCCAGGGACTGGAAACACCATATATTTT. This yields the protein CASSLVPGTGNTIYF.